One and the same sample provided the 11 T cell receptor beta chains below, sequenced in a study of shared clonotypes between healthy human individuals. Repertoires were generated with immunoSEQ multiplex PCR, while TCRdb's copy carries only in-frame clones and drops some. The sample records about 580,000 clones, 95% to 98% being singletons. Naive CD8 cells were CD45RO-negative, positively selected for CCR7, excluding terminally differentiated effector memory CD45RA+ cells. Sequences were obtained from naive CD8+ T cells sorted from blood. The receptors shown here come from a man between 25 and 39 years old in good health.

The chain couples TRBV5-5 to TRBJ2-2, with D hard to call. Deletions cut 1 base from V and 5 bases from J, with 6 bases between. The CDR3 sequence is 13 residues long. Per the germline V gene, CDR1 is SGHKS and CDR2 is YYEKEE (reference sequence). CDR3 sequence (DNA): TGTGCCAGCAGCTTGAAAACGACCGGGGAGCTGTTTTTT. It specifies CASSLKTTGELFF.

The rearrangement links TRBV2 to TRBJ1-4; no clear D. Trimming pared 10 bases from V and 14 bases from J, leaving 17 bases between. Germline CDR1 and CDR2: SNHLY and FYNNEI. The CDR3 covers 11 residues. The CDR3 sequence: CATSAGAFLFF. Here the CDR3 DNA reads TGTGCCACAAGCGCGGGTGCTTTTCTGTTTTTT. The whole variable domain, remainder taken from reference TRBV2 and TRBJ1-4, is EPEVTQTPSHQVTQMGQEVILRCVPISNHLYFYWYRQILGQKVEFLVSFYNNEISEKSEIFDDQFSVERPDGSNFTLKIRSTKLEDSAMYFCATSAGAFLFFGSGTQLSVL.

This chain uses TRBV7-9 with TRBJ2-7, with 9 bases that match TRBD1. Germline-derived CDR1 and CDR2 are SEHNR and FQNEAQ (reference sequence). The CDR3 runs 15 residues. Unmatched junction bases numbered 5, after V lost 4 bases and J lost 1 base. CDR3 DNA: TGTGCCAGCAGCTCCCCGGACAGGGGTTCCTACGAGCAGTACTTC. It codes for CASSSPDRGSYEQYF. Filled out from reference TRBV7-9 and TRBJ2-7, the complete variable domain reads DTGVSQNPRHKITKRGQNVTFRCDPISEHNRLYWYRQTLGQGPEFLTYFQNEAQLEKSRLLSDRFSAERPKGSFSTLEIQRTEQGDSAMYLCASSSPDRGSYEQYFGPGTRLTVT.

The chain carries TRBV7-3 and TRBJ2-7; D remains unclear. This CDR3 is built from 14 residues. The germline V and J ends were trimmed by 3 bases and 3 bases, with 12 bases remaining between them. Germline V gene data show CDR1 as SGHTA and CDR2 as FQGTGA. CDR3 amino acids: CASSFFDTSYEQYF. CDR3 coding DNA: TGTGCCAGCAGCTTTTTTGACACCAGCTACGAGCAGTACTTC.

CDR3 region: CASSPLAGVGNEQFF. CDR3 sequence (DNA): TGTGCCAGCAGCCCGCTAGCGGGAGTGGGCAATGAGCAGTTCTTC. V gene TRBV7-2 combines with J gene TRBJ2-1; the match to TRBD2 covers 10 bases. The CDR3 runs 15 residues. The germline V gene has CDR1 SGHTA and CDR2 FQGNSA. Losses at the gene ends were 5 bases for V and 6 bases for J; bases not matched to a gene: 7.

The chain recombines TRBV13 with TRBJ1-4; TRBD1 is a possible D gene (6 bases). V lost 5 bases and J 8 bases, leaving 9 bases between the germline ends. The CDR3 has 12 amino acids. Germline V CDR1 and CDR2: PRHDT, FYEKMQ (reference sequence). CDR3: CASSLQGEKLFF. The CDR3 nucleotides are TGTGCCAGCAGCCTCCAGGGGGAAAAACTGTTTTTT.

The chain has TRBV7-9 and TRBJ1-2; a weak D match, TRBD1 (5 bases). This CDR3 contains 10 residues. The V end lost 5 bases, the J end lost 8 bases, and 6 bases lay between the germline ends. Germline values: CDR1 SEHNR, CDR2 FQNEAQ (reference sequence). The CDR3 DNA reads as TGTGCCAGCAGCCCAGGGGGCTACACCTTC. As protein: CASSPGGYTF.

The chain recombines TRBV5-4 with TRBJ2-6; D tentatively fits TRBD1 or TRBD2 (5 bases each). The CDR3 runs 18 residues. Germline CDR1 is SGHNT and CDR2 is YYREEE (reference sequence). V dropped 1 base and J dropped 9 bases, with 23 bases sitting between them. This CDR3 is CASSLFLGAPTDYNVLTF. CDR3 nucleotide sequence: TGTGCCAGCAGCTTGTTTTTAGGGGCGCCGACCGACTACAACGTCCTGACTTTC.

CDR3 in DNA: TGTGCCATCAGTGGAGGGGATAGCAATCAGCCCCAGCATTTT. Translated, it gives CAISGGDSNQPQHF. The chain employs TRBV10-3 and TRBJ1-5; D possibly corresponds to TRBD1 (5 bases). The CDR3 is made up of 14 amino acids. Trimming took 4 bases from V and 0 from J, leaving 7 bases between them. In germline, CDR1 is ENHRY, CDR2 SYGVKD.

This clone has only one observation. The chain is built from TRBV5-8 and TRBJ2-3; 13 nucleotides agree with TRBD2. This CDR3 comprises 20 residues. Germline CDR1 SGHTS, CDR2 YDEGEE. The V segment lost 4 bases and the J segment 4 bases; nucleotides outside the gene matches: 18. CDR3 residues: CASSLGPGLAGTMGPDTQYF. The CDR3 DNA sequence: TGTGCCAGCAGCCTAGGTCCGGGACTAGCGGGAACGATGGGTCCAGATACGCAGTATTTT. Based on the CDR3 plus reference TRBV5-8 and TRBJ2-3, the full variable domain is EAGVTQSPTHLIKTRGQQATLRCSPISGHTSVYWYQQALGLGLQFLLWYDEGEERNRGNFPPRFSGRQFPNYSSELNVNALELEDSALYLCASSLGPGLAGTMGPDTQYFGPGTRLTVL.

This CDR3 reads CASSLGTGEAPDTQYF. DNA of the CDR3: TGTGCCAGCAGCTTAGGGACAGGCGAAGCCCCAGATACGCAGTATTTT. This sequence joins TRBV7-8 and TRBJ2-3, with 7 nucleotides matching TRBD1. Germline loops: CDR1 SGHVS, CDR2 FQNEAQ. The CDR3 loop spans 16 amino acids. J gave up 4 bases and V 1 base, and 8 bases lay outside the gene matches.